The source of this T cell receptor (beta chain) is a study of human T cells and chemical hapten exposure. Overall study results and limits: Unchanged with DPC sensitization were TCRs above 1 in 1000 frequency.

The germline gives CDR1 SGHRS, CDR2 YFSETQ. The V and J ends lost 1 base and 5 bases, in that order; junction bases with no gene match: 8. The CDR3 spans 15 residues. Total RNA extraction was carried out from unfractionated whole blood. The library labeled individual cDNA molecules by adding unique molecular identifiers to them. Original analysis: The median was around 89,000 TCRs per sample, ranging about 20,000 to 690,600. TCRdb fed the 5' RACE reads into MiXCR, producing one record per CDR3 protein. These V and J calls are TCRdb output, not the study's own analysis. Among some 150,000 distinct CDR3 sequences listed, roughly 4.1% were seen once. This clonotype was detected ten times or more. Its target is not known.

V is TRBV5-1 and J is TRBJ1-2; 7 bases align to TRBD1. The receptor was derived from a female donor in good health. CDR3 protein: CASSLSLTGNYGYTF. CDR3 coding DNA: TGCGCCAGCAGCTTGAGCTTGACAGGGAATTATGGCTACACCTTC.